This TCR beta chain appears in the sequencing data of a study of T cells after yellow fever vaccination. Study-wide context: Low-cell-number fractions underwent preparation using SMART-Seq v4 Ultra Low Input.

In TCRdb, the 5' RACE reads were re-called with MiXCR into one record per CDR3 protein. The sample records a few hundred thousand distinct CDR3 sequences, roughly a sixth being singletons. The CDR3 runs 16 residues. From germline, CDR1 is SQVTM and CDR2 ANQGSEA. The V and J ends lost 0 bases and 2 bases, in that order; junction bases with no gene match: 4. Remarks on this clonotype: The antigen remains unidentified. This CDR3 fails to terminate in the conserved phenylalanine or tryptophan, so it likely reflects a read error.

The study's findings and limits: Post-booster repertoires again held most primary-vaccination clones (roughly 96% CD4, just under 90% CD8). The secondary response showed a weaker magnitude and a faster peak, day 5 versus 15.

The receptor comes from a man between 18 and 29 years old who received the YFV17D yellow fever vaccine. Sequenced material: PBMCs, taken roughly 5 days after the first yellow fever vaccination. This chain links TRBV29-1 with TRBJ2-3; 11 nucleotides align to TRBD2. The CDR3 coding sequence is TGCAGCGTTGAAGATTCTAGCGGGGGGTACACAGATACGCAGTATTAT. Amino acid sequence: CSVEDSSGGYTDTQYY.